The clone carrying this T cell receptor beta chain was seen more than once but under ten times. The CDR3 sequence is 13 residues long. Deletions cut 10 bases from V and 3 bases from J, with 12 bases between. Germline CDR1 and CDR2: ENHRY and SYGVKD. This entry comes from a study of CD8 T cells in ankylosing spondylitis. One entry per CDR3 protein, called by TCRdb with MiXCR from the 5' RACE reads. The sample has 150,000 to 200,000 distinct CDR3 sequences, around a tenth seen once. The chain has TRBV10-3 and TRBJ2-2, with a possible D match to TRBD2 (6 bases). The source of this sequence is a male donor with ankylosing spondylitis or in good health (not recorded which). The sequenced material came from blood, either unsorted or a sorted T cell fraction (not recorded which). This CDR3 is CATGGGDTGELFF. CDR3 sequence (DNA): TGTGCCACCGGAGGAGGGGACACCGGGGAGCTGTTTTTT.